This is a list of T cell receptor beta chains from one sample in a study of blood T cell repertoires in COVID-19. Using immunoSEQ multiplex PCR, the repertoire was profiled, and TCRdb retains in-frame clones only, with some absent. The data contain about 520,000 clones, 80% to 90% of them singletons. Sequenced: peripheral blood. The receptors shown here come from a human donor in a cohort sampled during active COVID-19. Both conserved end residues are part of each CDR3. Fields, in order: J gene, V gene, clone size, D gene, CDR3 DNA, CDR3 protein. A D gene is named only where the DNA matches it firmly. Clone sizes are given selectively: once, few, many, or a class where the clone is expanded.

j_call: TRBJ1-1
v_call: TRBV5-1
clone_size: .
d_call: .
cdr3_nt: TGCGCCAGCAGCTTGGAAAGAGGAGCCACTGAAGCTTTCTTT
cdr3_aa: CASSLERGATEAFF

j_call: TRBJ2-7
v_call: TRBV11-3
clone_size: .
d_call: .
cdr3_nt: TGTGCCAGCAGCTCCGGTGGGGGGTACTACGAGCAGTACTTC
cdr3_aa: CASSSGGGYYEQYF

j_call: TRBJ2-1
v_call: TRBV7-9
clone_size: .
d_call: .
cdr3_nt: TGTGCCAGCAGCCCCCTGGCAGGGGTCTCGTCTGAGCAGTTCTTC
cdr3_aa: CASSPLAGVSSEQFF

j_call: TRBJ2-7
v_call: TRBV6-5
clone_size: .
d_call: .
cdr3_nt: TGTGCCAGCAGTCCCACCACGGGAAGCGAGCAGTACTTC
cdr3_aa: CASSPTTGSEQYF

j_call: TRBJ2-7
v_call: TRBV7-3
clone_size: .
d_call: .
cdr3_nt: TGTGCCAGCAGCTTGGGCCCGGGGATTCCCTACGAGCAGTACTTC
cdr3_aa: CASSLGPGIPYEQYF

j_call: TRBJ2-7
v_call: TRBV11-3
clone_size: .
d_call: TRBD1
cdr3_nt: TGTGCCAGCAGCTTAGGGGGACAGGTTGAGGACGAGCAGTACTTC
cdr3_aa: CASSLGGQVEDEQYF

j_call: TRBJ1-5
v_call: TRBV19
clone_size: .
d_call: .
cdr3_nt: TGTGCCAGTAGGTACTTAGACAGCCGTAATCAGCCCCAGCATTTT
cdr3_aa: CASRYLDSRNQPQHF

j_call: TRBJ2-7
v_call: TRBV29-1
clone_size: .
d_call: .
cdr3_nt: TGCAGCGTCGCCTGGGACTTCTCCTACGAGCAGTACTTC
cdr3_aa: CSVAWDFSYEQYF

j_call: TRBJ1-2
v_call: TRBV18
clone_size: .
d_call: TRBD1
cdr3_nt: TGTGCCAGCTCACCACCGAAAACAGGGGTCAATGGCTACACCTTC
cdr3_aa: CASSPPKTGVNGYTF

j_call: TRBJ1-2
v_call: TRBV2
clone_size: .
d_call: TRBD1
cdr3_nt: TGTGCCAGCAGTGGGGGACAGGGGTACGGCCATGGCTACACCTTC
cdr3_aa: CASSGGQGYGHGYTF

j_call: TRBJ1-4
v_call: TRBV30
clone_size: once
d_call: TRBD1
cdr3_nt: TGTGCCTGGAGTCCAACAGGGGGGGCTAAGGTTATCACTAATGAAAAACTGTTTTTT
cdr3_aa: CAWSPTGGAKVITNEKLFF

j_call: TRBJ2-3
v_call: TRBV12-1
clone_size: .
d_call: .
cdr3_nt: TGTGCCAGCAGGTCTTTGACTAGCGGGGGAACAGATACGCAGTATTTT
cdr3_aa: CASRSLTSGGTDTQYF

j_call: TRBJ2-1
v_call: TRBV15
clone_size: .
d_call: .
cdr3_nt: TGTGCCACCAGCCCTCTTCAGGGACTTGAGAGCTCCTACAATGAGCAGTTCTTC
cdr3_aa: CATSPLQGLESSYNEQFF

j_call: TRBJ2-7
v_call: TRBV28
clone_size: .
d_call: TRBD2
cdr3_nt: TGTGCCAGCAGTGATCCCGGGACTAGCGGCAGATACACCTACGAGCAGTACTTC
cdr3_aa: CASSDPGTSGRYTYEQYF

j_call: TRBJ1-1
v_call: TRBV2
clone_size: .
d_call: .
cdr3_nt: TGTGCCAGCAGTGACAGGGTCAGAAACACTGAAGCTTTCTTT
cdr3_aa: CASSDRVRNTEAFF

j_call: TRBJ2-7
v_call: TRBV27
clone_size: .
d_call: TRBD1
cdr3_nt: TGTGCCAGCAGTACCCCGGGACAGGGCTACAGCTACGAGCAGTACTTC
cdr3_aa: CASSTPGQGYSYEQYF

j_call: TRBJ1-2
v_call: TRBV6-5
clone_size: .
d_call: .
cdr3_nt: TGTGCCAGCTCTTACCACCGGGACATAGGTGGCTACACCTTC
cdr3_aa: CASSYHRDIGGYTF

j_call: TRBJ2-1
v_call: TRBV28
clone_size: .
d_call: TRBD2
cdr3_nt: TGTGCCAGCAGTTTTCCGGGACTAGCGGTTCCTACGAGCTCCTACAATGAGCAGTTCTTC
cdr3_aa: CASSFPGLAVPTSSYNEQFF

j_call: TRBJ2-1
v_call: TRBV7-9
clone_size: .
d_call: .
cdr3_nt: TGTGCCAGCAACCTCTTGTTTGGTCTGAGCTCCTACAATGAGCAGTTCTTC
cdr3_aa: CASNLLFGLSSYNEQFF